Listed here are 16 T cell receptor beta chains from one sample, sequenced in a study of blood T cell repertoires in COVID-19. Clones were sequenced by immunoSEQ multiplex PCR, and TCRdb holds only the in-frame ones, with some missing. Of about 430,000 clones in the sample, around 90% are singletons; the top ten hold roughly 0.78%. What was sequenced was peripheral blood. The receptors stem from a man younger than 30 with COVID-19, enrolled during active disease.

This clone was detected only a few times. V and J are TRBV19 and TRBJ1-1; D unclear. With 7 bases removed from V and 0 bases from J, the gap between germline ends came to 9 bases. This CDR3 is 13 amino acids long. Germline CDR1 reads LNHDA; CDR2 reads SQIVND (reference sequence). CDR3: CASKSEVNTEAFF. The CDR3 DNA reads TGTGCCAGTAAGTCTGAGGTGAACACTGAAGCTTTCTTT.

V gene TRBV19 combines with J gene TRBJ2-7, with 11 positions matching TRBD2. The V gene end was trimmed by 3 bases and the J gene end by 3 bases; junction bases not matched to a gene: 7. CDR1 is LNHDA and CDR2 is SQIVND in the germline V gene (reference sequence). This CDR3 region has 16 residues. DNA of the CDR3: TGTGCCAGTAGTATCCGTACTAGCGGGGGCCTCTACGAGCAGTACTTC. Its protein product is CASSIRTSGGLYEQYF.

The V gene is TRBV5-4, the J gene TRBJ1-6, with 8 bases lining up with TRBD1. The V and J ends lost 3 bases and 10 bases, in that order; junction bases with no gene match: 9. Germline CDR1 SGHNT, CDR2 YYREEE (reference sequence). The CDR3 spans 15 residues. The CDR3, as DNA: TGTGCCAGCAGCTCGTGGACAGGGCCCGAGTCACCCCTCCACTTT. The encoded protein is CASSSWTGPESPLHF.

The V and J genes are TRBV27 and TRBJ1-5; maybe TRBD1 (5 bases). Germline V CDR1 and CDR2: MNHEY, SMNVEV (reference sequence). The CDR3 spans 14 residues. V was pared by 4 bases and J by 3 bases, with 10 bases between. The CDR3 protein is CASSYRGVNQPQHF. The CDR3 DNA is TGTGCCAGCAGTTATCGGGGGGTCAATCAGCCCCAGCATTTT.

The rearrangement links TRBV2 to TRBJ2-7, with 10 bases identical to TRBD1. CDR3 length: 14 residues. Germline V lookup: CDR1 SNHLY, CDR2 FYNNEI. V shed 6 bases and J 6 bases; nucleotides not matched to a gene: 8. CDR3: CASRLTGGGGEQYF. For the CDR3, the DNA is TGTGCCAGCAGATTGACAGGGGGCGGAGGCGAGCAGTACTTC.

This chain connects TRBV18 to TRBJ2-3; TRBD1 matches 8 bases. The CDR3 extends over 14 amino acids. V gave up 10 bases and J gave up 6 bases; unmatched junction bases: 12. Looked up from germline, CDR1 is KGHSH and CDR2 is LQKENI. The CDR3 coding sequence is TGTGCCACCACTCGACAGGGGAATAGGGATACGCAGTATTTT. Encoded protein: CATTRQGNRDTQYF.

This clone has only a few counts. Here the CDR3 reads CASSLMGGTNEKLFF. The CDR3 DNA is TGTGCCAGCAGCTTAATGGGGGGAACTAATGAAAAACTGTTTTTT. V and J are TRBV5-4 and TRBJ1-4; D perhaps matches TRBD1 (5 bases). Looked up from germline, CDR1 is SGHNT and CDR2 is YYREEE (reference sequence). The CDR3 extends over 15 amino acids. Trimming shortened V by 2 bases and J by 1 base, and 9 bases separated the two germline ends.

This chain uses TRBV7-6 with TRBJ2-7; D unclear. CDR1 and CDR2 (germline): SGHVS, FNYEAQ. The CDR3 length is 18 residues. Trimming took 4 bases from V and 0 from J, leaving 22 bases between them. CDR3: CASSSLVSYAVGSYEQYF. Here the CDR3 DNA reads TGTGCCAGCAGCTCCCTAGTCTCCTACGCAGTGGGCTCCTACGAGCAGTACTTC.

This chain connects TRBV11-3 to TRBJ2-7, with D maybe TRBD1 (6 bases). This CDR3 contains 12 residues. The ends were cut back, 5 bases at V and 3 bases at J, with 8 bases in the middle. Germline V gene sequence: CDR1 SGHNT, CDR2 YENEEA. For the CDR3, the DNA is TGTGCCAGCAGCGGACAGATCTACGAGCAGTACTTC. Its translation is CASSGQIYEQYF.

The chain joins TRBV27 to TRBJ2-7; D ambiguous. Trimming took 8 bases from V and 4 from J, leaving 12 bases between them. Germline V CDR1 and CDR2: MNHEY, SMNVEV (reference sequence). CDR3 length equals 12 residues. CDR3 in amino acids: CASGTPAYEQYF. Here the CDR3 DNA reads TGTGCCAGCGGAACCCCAGCGTACGAGCAGTACTTC.

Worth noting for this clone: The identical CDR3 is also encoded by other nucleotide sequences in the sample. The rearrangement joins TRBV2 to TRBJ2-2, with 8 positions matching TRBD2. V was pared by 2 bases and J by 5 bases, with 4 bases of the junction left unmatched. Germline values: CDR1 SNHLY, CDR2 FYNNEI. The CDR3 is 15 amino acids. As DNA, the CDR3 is TGTGCCAGCAGTGAAAGGCTAGCGGGTACCGGGGAGCTGTTTTTT. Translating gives CASSERLAGTGELFF.

CDR3 sequence: CASSFGSGGDEQYF. Written as DNA, the CDR3 is TGTGCCAGTAGTTTCGGGTCTGGAGGCGACGAGCAGTACTTC. The chain is built from TRBV19 and TRBJ2-7; D is possibly TRBD2 (5 bases). The CDR3 loop spans 14 amino acids. Germline V gene data show CDR1 as LNHDA and CDR2 as SQIVND (reference sequence). Trimming took off 5 bases at V and 5 bases at J, with 16 bases between the two ends.

DNA for the CDR3: TGTGCCAGCAGAGGGGGAGATACGCAGTATTTT. It specifies CASRGGDTQYF. The rearrangement joins TRBV5-8 to TRBJ2-3; D perhaps matches TRBD1 (6 bases). V shed 5 bases and J shed 5 bases, with 6 bases lying between them. The CDR3 covers 11 residues. Germline values: CDR1 SGHTS, CDR2 YDEGEE.

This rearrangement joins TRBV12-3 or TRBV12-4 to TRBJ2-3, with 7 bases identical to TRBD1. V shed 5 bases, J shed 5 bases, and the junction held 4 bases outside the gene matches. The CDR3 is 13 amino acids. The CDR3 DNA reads TGTGCCAGCAGTCGGGACAGAGGAGATACGCAGTATTTT. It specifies CASSRDRGDTQYF.

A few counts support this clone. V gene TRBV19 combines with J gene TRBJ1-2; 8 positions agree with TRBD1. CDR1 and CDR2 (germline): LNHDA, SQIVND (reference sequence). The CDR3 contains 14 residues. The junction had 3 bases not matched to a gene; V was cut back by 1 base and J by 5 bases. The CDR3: CASSIGTGRYGYTF. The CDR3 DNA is TGTGCCAGTAGTATAGGGACAGGGAGGTATGGCTACACCTTC.

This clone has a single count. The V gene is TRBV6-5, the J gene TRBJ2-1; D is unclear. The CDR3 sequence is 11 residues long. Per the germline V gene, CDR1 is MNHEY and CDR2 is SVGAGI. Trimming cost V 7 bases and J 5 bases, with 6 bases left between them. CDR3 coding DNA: TGTGCCAGCATTAAAAACAATGAGCAGTTCTTC. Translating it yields CASIKNNEQFF.